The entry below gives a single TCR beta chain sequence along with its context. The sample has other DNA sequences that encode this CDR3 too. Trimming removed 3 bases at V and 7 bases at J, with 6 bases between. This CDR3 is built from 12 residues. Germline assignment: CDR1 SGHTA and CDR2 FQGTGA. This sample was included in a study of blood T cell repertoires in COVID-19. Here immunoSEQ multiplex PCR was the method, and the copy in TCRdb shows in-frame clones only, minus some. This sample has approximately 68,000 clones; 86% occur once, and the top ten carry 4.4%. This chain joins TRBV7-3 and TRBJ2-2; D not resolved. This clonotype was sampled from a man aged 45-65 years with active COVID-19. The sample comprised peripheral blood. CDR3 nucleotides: TGTGCCAGCAGCTTCAGTGGCGGGGAGCTGTTTTTT. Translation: CASSFSGGELFF.